The clone carrying this T cell receptor beta chain was counted between two and nine times. MiXCR was run by TCRdb on the RT-PCR reads, yielding one entry per CDR3 protein. Here the sample spans 800,000 to 1,000,000 distinct CDR3 sequences, around 17% being singletons. The sample comes from a study of patients and donors after allogeneic stem cell transplantation. Germline V CDR1 and CDR2: KGHDR, SFDVKD. The CDR3 has 19 amino acids. The V gene end was trimmed by 0 bases and the J gene end by 6 bases; junction bases not matched to a gene: 6. What was sequenced was blood, either unsorted or a sorted T cell fraction (not recorded which). The receptor's source is a human donor who was either an allogeneic HSCT recipient or a stem cell or donor lymphocyte infusion donor (not recorded which). It is not recorded whose cells these are; they may come from a transplant donor. J is TRBJ2-2 and V is TRBV24-1; TRBD2 aligns across 16 bases. The CDR3 is CATSDLPGTSGRAAGELFF. The CDR3, as DNA: TGTGCCACCAGTGATTTGCCCGGGACTAGCGGGAGGGCCGCCGGGGAGCTGTTTTTT.